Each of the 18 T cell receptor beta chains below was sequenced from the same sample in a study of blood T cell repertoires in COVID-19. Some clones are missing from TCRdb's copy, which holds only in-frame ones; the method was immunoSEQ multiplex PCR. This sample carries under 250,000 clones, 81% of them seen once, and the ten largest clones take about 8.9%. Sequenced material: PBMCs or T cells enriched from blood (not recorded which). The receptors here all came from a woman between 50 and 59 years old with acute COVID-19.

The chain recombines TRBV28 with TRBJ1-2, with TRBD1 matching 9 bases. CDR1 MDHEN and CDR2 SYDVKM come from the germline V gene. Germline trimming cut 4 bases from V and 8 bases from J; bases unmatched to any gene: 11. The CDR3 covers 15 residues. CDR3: CASSSRTGAVRGYTF. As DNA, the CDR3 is TGTGCCAGCAGTTCCAGGACAGGGGCCGTCCGGGGCTACACCTTC.

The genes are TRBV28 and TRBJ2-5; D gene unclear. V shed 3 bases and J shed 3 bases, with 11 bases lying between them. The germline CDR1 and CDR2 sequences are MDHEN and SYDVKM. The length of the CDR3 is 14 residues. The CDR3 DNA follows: TGTGCCAGCAGTTTTGAGGCCCTGAAAGAGACCCAGTACTTC. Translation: CASSFEALKETQYF. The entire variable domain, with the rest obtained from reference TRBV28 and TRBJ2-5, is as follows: DVKVTQSSRYLVKRTGEKVFLECVQDMDHENMFWYRQDPGLGLRLIYFSYDVKMKEKGDIPEGYSVSREKKERFSLILESASTNQTSMYLCASSFEALKETQYFGPGTRLLVL.

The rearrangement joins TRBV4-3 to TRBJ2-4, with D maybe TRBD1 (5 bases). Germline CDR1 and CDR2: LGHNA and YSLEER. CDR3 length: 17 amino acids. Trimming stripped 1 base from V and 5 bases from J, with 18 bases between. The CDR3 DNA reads TGCGCCAGCAGCCAAGGGGCCCATTTAATAGGGGAAAACATTCAGTACTTC. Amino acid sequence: CASSQGAHLIGENIQYF.

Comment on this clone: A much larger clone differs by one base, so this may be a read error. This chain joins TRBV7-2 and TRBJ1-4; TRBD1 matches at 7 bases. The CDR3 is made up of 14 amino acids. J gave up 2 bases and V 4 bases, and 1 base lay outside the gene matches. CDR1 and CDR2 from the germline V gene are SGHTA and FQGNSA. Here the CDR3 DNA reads TGTGCCAGCAGCTCGACAGGGACTAATGAAAAACTGTTTTTT. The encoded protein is CASSSTGTNEKLFF.

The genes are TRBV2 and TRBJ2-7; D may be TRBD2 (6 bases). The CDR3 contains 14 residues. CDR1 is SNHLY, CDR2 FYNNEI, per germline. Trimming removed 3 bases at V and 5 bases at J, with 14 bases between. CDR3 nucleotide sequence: TGTGCCAGCAGTGAGGACGGGGGAGGCAACGAGCAGTACTTC. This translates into CASSEDGGGNEQYF.

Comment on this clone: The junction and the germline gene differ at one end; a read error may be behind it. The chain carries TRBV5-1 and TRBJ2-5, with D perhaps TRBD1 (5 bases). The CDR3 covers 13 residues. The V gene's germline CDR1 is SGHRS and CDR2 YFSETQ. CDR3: CASNLDTTETQYF. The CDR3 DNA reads TGCGCCAGCAACTTGGACACTACTGAGACCCAGTACTTC.

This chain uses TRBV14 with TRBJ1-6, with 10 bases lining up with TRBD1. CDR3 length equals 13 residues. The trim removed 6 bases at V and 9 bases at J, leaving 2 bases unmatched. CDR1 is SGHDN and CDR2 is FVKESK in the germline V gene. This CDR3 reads CASRGQGISPLHF. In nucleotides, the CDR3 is TGTGCCAGCAGGGGACAGGGGATTTCACCCCTCCACTTT.

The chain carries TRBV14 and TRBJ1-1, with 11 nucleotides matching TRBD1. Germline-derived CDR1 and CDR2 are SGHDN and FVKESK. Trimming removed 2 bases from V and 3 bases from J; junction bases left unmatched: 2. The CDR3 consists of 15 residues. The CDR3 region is CASSQRDRGYTEAFF. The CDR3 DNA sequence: TGTGCCAGCAGCCAACGGGACAGGGGGTACACTGAAGCTTTCTTT.

The CDR3 sequence: CASSLAGGLGYEQYF. In DNA form, the CDR3 reads TGCGCCAGCAGCTTAGCGGGGGGCCTGGGCTACGAGCAGTACTTC. This rearrangement joins TRBV5-1 to TRBJ2-7, with 9 bases fitting TRBD2. Unmatched junction bases numbered 6, after V lost 2 bases and J lost 3 bases. The CDR3 has 15 amino acids. Germline CDR1 reads SGHRS; CDR2 reads YFSETQ.

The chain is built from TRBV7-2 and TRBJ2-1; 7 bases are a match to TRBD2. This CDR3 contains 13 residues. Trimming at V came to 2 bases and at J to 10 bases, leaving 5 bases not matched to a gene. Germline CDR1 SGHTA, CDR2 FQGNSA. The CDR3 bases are TGTGCCAGCAGCTTACATCGGGAGGAAGAGCAGTTCTTC. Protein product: CASSLHREEEQFF.

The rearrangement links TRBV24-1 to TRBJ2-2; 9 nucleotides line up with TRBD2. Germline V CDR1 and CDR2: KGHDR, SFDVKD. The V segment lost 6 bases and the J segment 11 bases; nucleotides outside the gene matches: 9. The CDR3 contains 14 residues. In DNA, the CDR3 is TGTGCCACCAGTTCGCTTAGCGGGAGTTCTGAGCTGTTTTTT. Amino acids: CATSSLSGSSELFF.

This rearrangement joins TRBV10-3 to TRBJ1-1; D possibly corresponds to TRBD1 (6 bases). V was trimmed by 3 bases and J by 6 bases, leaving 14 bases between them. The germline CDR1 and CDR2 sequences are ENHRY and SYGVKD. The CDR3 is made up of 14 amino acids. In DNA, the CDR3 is TGTGCCATCAGTGATTCCGTACGACAGGCTGAAGCTTTCTTT. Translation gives CAISDSVRQAEAFF.

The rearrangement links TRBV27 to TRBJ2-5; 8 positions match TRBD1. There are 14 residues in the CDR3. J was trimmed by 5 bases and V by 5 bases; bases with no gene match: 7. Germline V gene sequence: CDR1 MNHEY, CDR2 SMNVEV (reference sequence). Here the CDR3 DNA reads TGTGCCAGCAGTCGACAGGGGAGCCAGGAGACCCAGTACTTC. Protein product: CASSRQGSQETQYF.

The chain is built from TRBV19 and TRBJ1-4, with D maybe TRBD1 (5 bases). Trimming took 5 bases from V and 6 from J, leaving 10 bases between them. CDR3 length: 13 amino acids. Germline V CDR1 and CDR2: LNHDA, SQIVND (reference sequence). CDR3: CASSYRQYEKLFF. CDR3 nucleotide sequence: TGTGCCAGTAGTTACCGACAGTATGAAAAACTGTTTTTT.

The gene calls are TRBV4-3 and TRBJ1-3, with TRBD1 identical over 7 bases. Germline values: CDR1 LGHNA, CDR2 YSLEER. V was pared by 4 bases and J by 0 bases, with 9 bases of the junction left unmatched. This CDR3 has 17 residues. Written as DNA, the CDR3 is TGCGCCAGCAGCCCCTCCCCGGGACAGTTCTCTGGAAACACCATATATTTT. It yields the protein CASSPSPGQFSGNTIYF.

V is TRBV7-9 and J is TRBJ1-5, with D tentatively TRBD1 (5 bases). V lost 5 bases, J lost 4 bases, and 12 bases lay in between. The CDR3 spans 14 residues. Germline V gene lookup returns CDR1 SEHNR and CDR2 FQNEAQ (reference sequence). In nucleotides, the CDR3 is TGTGCCAGCAGCGCCGTCGGGGGAAATCAGCCCCAGCATTTT. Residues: CASSAVGGNQPQHF.

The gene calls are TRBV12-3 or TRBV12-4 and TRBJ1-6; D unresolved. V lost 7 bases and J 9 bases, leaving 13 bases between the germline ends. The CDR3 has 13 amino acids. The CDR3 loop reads CASMRDAISPLHF. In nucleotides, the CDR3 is TGTGCCAGCATGCGGGATGCCATTTCACCCCTCCACTTT.

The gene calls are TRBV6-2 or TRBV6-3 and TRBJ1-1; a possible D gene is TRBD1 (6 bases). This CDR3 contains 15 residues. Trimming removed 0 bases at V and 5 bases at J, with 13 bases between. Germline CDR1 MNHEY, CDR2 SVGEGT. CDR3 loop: CASSYSGRGTTEAFF. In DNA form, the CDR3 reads TGTGCCAGCAGTTACTCGGGCAGGGGTACGACTGAAGCTTTCTTT.